This TCR beta chain was profiled in a study of T cell changes during pregnancy in multiple sclerosis. Measured with immunoSEQ multiplex PCR; TCRdb has only the in-frame clones, and not every one. The sample has more than 80,000 clones; 80% to 95% are singletons. Looked up from germline, CDR1 is KGHSH and CDR2 is LQKENI. The CDR3 contains 13 residues. V gave up 3 bases and J gave up 4 bases; unmatched junction bases: 1. Sequencing was performed on peripheral blood, taken in the first trimester of pregnancy. The TCR was taken from a female donor with multiple sclerosis, enrolled in a pregnancy study. V usage is TRBV18 and J usage is TRBJ2-5, with 8 nucleotides matching TRBD1. DNA for the CDR3: TGTGCCAGCTCACCTACAGGGGGAGAGACCCAGTACTTC. Its translation is CASSPTGGETQYF. The whole variable domain, remainder taken from reference TRBV18 and TRBJ2-5, is NAGVMQNPRHLVRRRGQEARLRCSPMKGHSHVYWYRQLPEEGLKFMVYLQKENIIDESGMPKERFSAEFPKEGPSILRIQQVVRGDSAAYFCASSPTGGETQYFGPGTRLLVL.